This TCR beta chain was documented in a study of blood T cell repertoires in COVID-19. Study summary: The analysed material was cDNA or gDNA that came from T cells, B-cell-depleted T cells, or PBMCs.

This clone was detected a few times. Other DNA variants within this sample encode the same CDR3. Sequencing was performed with immunoSEQ multiplex PCR; in TCRdb, only in-frame clones are kept and a portion is missing. The table lists 250,000 to 300,000 clones, 82% of them singletons. The sample was peripheral blood. The clonotype comes from a woman younger than 35 with acute or convalescent COVID-19.

The CDR3 here is CASSQDAGRGGYTF. For the CDR3, the DNA is TGTGCCAGCAGCCAAGATGCCGGGAGGGGAGGCTACACCTTC. V gene TRBV3-1 (or the pseudogene TRBV3-2) combines with J gene TRBJ1-2; TRBD1 might be the D (5 bases). The CDR3 spans 14 residues. Germline lookup yields CDR1 LGHDT and CDR2 YNNKEL (reference sequence). Trimming stripped 0 bases from V and 8 bases from J, with 13 bases between.